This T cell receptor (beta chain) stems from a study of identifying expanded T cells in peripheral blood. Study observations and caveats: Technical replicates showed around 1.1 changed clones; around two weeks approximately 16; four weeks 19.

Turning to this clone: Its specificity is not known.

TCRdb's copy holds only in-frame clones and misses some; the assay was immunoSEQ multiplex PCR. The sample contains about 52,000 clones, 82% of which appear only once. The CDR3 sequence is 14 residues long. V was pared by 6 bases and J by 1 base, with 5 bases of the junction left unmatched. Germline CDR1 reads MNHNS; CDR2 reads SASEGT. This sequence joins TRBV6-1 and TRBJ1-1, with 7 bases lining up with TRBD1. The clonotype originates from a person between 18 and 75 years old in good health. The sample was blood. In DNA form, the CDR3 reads TGTGCCAGCAGGGAGACAGGGCAGAACACTGAAGCTTTCTTT. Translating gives CASRETGQNTEAFF.